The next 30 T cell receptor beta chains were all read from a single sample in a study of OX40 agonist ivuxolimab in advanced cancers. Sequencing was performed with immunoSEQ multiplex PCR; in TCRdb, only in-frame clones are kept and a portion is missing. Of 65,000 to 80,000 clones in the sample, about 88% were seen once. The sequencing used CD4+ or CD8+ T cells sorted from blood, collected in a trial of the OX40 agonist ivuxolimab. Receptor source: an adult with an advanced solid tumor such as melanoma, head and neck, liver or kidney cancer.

The CDR3 protein is CASPPCPEKLFF. In DNA form, the CDR3 reads TGTGCCAGCCCCCCATGTCCTGAAAAACTGTTTTTT. The chain combines TRBV21-1 with TRBJ1-4; TRBD1, as called in the table, went unchecked against the DNA. TRBV21-1 is termed a pseudogene. This CDR3 is 12 amino acids long.

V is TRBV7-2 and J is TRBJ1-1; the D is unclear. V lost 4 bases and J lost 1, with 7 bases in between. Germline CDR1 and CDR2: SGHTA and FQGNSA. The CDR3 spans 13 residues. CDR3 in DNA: TGTGCCAGCAGCTCACGACAGAACACTGAAGCTTTCTTT. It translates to CASSSRQNTEAFF.

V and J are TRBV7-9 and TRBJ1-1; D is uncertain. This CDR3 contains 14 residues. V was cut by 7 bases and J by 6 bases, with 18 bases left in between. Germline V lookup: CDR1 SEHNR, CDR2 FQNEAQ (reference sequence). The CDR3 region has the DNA TGTGCCAGCACCATTAGGGCGGTTGGGTCTGAAGCTTTCTTT. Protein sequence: CASTIRAVGSEAFF.

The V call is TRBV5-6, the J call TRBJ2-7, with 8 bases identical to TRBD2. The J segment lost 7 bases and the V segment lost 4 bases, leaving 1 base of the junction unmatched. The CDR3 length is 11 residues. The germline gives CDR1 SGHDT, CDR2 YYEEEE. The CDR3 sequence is CASSREGEQYF. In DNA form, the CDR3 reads TGTGCCAGCAGCCGGGAGGGGGAGCAGTACTTC.

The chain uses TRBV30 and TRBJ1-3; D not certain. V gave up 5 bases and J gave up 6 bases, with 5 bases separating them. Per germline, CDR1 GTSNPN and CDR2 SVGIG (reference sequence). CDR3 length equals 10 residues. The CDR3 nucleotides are TGTGCCTGGGCCAAAAACACCATATATTTT. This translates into CAWAKNTIYF.

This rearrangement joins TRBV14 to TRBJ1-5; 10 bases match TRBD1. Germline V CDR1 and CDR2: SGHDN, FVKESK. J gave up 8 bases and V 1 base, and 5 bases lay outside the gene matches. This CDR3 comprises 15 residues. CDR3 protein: CASSQADRGREPQHF. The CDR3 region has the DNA TGTGCCAGCAGCCAAGCCGACAGGGGGCGCGAGCCCCAGCATTTT.

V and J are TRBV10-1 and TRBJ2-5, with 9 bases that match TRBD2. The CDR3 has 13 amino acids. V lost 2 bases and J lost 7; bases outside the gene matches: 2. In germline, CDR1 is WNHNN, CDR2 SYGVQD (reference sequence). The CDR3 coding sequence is TGCGCCAGCAGTGAGAGAGCGGGGGGGACCCAGTACTTC. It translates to CASSERAGGTQYF.

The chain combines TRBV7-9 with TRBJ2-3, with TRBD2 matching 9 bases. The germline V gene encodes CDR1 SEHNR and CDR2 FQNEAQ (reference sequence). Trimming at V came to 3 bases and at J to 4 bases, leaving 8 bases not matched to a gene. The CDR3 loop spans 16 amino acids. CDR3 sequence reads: CASSLGSGSFADTQYF. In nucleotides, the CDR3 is TGTGCCAGCAGCTTGGGTAGCGGGAGCTTCGCAGATACGCAGTATTTT.

The CDR3 reads CASSLGDRGNTIYF. The CDR3, as DNA: TGTGCCAGCAGCTTAGGGGACAGGGGAAACACCATATATTTT. V and J are TRBV7-2 and TRBJ1-3; 8 bases map to TRBD1. This CDR3 contains 14 residues. Germline CDR1 is SGHTA and CDR2 is FQGNSA. Trimming cost V 1 base and J 4 bases; bases outside gene matches: 0.

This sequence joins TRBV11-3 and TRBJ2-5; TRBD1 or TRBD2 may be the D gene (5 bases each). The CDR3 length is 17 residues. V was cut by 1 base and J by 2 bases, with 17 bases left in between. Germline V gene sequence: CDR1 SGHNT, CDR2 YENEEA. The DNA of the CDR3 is TGTGCCAGCAGCTTAGGGGGTTGGGGGATGGGGCAAGAGACCCAGTACTTC. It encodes CASSLGGWGMGQETQYF.

The CDR3 protein is CASSGSGRTDTQYF. The CDR3 bases are TGTGCCAGCAGTGGGAGCGGGAGGACAGATACGCAGTATTTT. The chain links TRBV6-1 to TRBJ2-3, with 9 bases identical to TRBD2. This CDR3 is 14 amino acids long. The germline gives CDR1 MNHNS, CDR2 SASEGT. V was pared by 4 bases and J by 3 bases, with 2 bases of the junction left unmatched.

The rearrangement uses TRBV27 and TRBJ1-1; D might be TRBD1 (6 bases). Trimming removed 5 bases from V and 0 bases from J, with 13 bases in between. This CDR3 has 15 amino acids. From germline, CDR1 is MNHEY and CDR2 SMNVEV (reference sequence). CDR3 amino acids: CASSEQGRVNTEAFF. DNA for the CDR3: TGTGCCAGCAGTGAACAGGGACGGGTGAACACTGAAGCTTTCTTT.

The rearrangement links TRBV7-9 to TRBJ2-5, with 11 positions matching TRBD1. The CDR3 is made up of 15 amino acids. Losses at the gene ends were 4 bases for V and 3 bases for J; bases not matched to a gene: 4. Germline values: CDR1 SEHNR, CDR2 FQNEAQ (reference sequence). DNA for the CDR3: TGTGCCAGCAGCTCCCGGACAGGGGGCGAAGAGACCCAGTACTTC. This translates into CASSSRTGGEETQYF.

CDR3: CASRPGYSYEQYF. In DNA, the CDR3 is TGCGCCAGCAGACCAGGTTATTCCTACGAGCAGTACTTC. The chain is built from TRBV23-1 and TRBJ2-7; D remains ambiguous. TRBV23-1 is known as an ORF, though its function is uncertain. The CDR3 spans 13 residues. V was trimmed by 6 bases and J by 1 base, leaving 10 bases between them.

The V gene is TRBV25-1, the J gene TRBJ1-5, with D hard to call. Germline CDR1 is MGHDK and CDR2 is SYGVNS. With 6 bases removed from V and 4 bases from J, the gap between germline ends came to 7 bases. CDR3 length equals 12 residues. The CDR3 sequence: CASSQKNQPQHF. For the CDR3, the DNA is TGTGCCAGCAGCCAGAAGAATCAGCCCCAGCATTTT.

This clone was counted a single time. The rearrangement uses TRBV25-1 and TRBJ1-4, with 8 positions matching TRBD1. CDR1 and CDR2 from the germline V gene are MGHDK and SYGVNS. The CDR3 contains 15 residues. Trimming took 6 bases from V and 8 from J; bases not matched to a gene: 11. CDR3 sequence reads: CASSDRGVVGEKLFF. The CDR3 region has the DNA TGTGCCAGCAGCGACAGGGGAGTCGTAGGAGAAAAACTGTTTTTT.

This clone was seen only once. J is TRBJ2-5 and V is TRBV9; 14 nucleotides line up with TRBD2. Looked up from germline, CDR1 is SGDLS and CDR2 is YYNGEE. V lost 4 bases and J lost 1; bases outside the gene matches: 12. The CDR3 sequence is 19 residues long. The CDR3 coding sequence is TGTGCCAGCAGCCCATACCGACTAGCGGGAGGGGGTACCCAAGAGACCCAGTACTTC. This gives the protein CASSPYRLAGGGTQETQYF. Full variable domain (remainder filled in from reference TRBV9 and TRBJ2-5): DSGVTQTPKHLITATGQRVTLRCSPRSGDLSVYWYQQSLDQGLQFLIQYYNGEERAKGNILERFSAQQFPDLHSELNLSSLELGDSALYFCASSPYRLAGGGTQETQYFGPGTRLLVL.

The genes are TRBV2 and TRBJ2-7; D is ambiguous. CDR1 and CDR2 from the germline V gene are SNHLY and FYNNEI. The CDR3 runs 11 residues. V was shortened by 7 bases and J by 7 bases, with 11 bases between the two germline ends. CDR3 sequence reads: CASTAWKEQYF. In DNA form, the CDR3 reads TGTGCCAGCACTGCATGGAAGGAGCAGTACTTC.

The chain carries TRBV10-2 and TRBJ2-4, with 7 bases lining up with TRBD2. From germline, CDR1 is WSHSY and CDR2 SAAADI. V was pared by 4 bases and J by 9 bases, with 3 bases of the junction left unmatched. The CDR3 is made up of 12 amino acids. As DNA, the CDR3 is TGCGCCAGCAGTGTAGGGGAGGGCATTCAGTACTTC. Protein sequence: CASSVGEGIQYF.

Here the CDR3 reads CASIDKELESNQPQHF. In DNA, the CDR3 is TGTGCCAGCATCGACAAGGAGCTAGAGTCTAATCAGCCCCAGCATTTT. The V and J genes are TRBV21-1 and TRBJ1-5. TRBV21-1 is a pseudogene. This CDR3 has 16 residues.

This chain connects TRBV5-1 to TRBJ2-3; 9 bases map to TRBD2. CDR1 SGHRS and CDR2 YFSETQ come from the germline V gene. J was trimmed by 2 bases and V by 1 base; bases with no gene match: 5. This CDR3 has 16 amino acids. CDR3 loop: CASSLPLAGITDTQYF. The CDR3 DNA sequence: TGCGCCAGCAGCTTGCCGCTAGCGGGAATCACAGATACGCAGTATTTT.

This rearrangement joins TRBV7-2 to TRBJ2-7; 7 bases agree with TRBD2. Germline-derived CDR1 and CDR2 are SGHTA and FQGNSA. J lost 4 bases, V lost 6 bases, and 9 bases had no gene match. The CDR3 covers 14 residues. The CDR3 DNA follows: TGTGCCAGCAGTCTAGGGAGGGCGGGGTACGAGCAGTACTTC. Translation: CASSLGRAGYEQYF. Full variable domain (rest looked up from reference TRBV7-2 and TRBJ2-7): GAGVSQSPSNKVTEKGKDVELRCDPISGHTALYWYRQSLGQGLEFLIYFQGNSAPDKSGLPSDRFSAERTGGSVSTLTIQRTQQEDSAVYLCASSLGRAGYEQYFGPGTRLTVT.

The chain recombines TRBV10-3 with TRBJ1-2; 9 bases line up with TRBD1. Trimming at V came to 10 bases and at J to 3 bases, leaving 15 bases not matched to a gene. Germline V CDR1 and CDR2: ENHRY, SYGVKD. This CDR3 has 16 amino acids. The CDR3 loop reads CATSGSQGALYYGYTF. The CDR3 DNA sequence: TGTGCCACCAGCGGGTCACAGGGGGCTCTATACTATGGCTACACCTTC.

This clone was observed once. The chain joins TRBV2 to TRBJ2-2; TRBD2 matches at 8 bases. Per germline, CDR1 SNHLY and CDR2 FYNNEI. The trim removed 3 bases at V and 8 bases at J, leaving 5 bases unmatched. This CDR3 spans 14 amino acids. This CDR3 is CASSDGTSVGELFF. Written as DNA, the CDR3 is TGTGCCAGCAGTGACGGGACTAGTGTTGGGGAGCTGTTTTTT.

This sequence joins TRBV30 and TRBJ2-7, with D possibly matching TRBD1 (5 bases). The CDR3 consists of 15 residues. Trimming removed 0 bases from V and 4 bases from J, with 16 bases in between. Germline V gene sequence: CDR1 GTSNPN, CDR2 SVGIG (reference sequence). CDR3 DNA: TGTGCCTGGAGTGTCGGAGTTGGGGCCAGGTACGAGCAGTACTTC. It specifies CAWSVGVGARYEQYF.

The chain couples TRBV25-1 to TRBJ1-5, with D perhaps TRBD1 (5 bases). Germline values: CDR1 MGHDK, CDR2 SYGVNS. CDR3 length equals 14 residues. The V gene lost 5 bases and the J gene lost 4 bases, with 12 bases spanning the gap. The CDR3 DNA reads TGTGCCAGCAGTCCCCAGGGAGGGAATCAGCCCCAGCATTTT. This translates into CASSPQGGNQPQHF.

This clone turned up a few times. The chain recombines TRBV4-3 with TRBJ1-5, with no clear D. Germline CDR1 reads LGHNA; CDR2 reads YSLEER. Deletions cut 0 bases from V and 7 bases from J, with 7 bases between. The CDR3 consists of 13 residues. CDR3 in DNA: TGCGCCAGCAGCCAAGATTGGGGACAGCCCCAGCATTTT. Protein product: CASSQDWGQPQHF.

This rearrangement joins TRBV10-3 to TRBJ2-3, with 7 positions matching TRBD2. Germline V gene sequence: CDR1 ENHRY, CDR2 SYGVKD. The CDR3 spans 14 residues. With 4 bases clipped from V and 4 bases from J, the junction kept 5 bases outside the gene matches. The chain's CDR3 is CAISGGGRADTQYF. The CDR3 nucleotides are TGTGCCATCAGTGGGGGCGGGAGAGCAGATACGCAGTATTTT.

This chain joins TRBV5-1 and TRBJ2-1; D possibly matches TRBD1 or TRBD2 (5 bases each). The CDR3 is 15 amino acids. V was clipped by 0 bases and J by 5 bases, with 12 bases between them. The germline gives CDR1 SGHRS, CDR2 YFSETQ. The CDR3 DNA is TGCGCCAGCAGCTTGGTATTGGGGGTTAACAATGAGCAGTTCTTC. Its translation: CASSLVLGVNNEQFF.

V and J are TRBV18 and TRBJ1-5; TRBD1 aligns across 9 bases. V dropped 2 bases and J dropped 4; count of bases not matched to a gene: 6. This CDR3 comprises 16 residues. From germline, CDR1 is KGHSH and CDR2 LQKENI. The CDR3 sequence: CASSPTGGAWNQPQHF. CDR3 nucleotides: TGTGCCAGCTCACCAACAGGGGGCGCCTGGAATCAGCCCCAGCATTTT. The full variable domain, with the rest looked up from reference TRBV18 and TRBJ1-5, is NAGVMQNPRHLVRRRGQEARLRCSPMKGHSHVYWYRQLPEEGLKFMVYLQKENIIDESGMPKERFSAEFPKEGPSILRIQQVVRGDSAAYFCASSPTGGAWNQPQHFGDGTRLSIL.